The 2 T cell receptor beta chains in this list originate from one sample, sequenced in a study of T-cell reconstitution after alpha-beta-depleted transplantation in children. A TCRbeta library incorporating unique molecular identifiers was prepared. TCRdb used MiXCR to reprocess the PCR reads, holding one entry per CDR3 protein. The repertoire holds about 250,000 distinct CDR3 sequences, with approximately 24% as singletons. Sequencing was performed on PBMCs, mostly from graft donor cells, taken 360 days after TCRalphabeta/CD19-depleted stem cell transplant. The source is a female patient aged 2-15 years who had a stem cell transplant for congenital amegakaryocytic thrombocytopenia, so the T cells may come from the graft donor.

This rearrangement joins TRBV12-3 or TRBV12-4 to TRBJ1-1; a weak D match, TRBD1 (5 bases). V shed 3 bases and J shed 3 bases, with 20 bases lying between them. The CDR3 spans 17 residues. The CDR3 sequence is CASSFSFRDRGYTEAFF. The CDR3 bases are TGTGCCAGCAGTTTTTCCTTCAGAGACCGGGGGTACACTGAAGCTTTCTTT.

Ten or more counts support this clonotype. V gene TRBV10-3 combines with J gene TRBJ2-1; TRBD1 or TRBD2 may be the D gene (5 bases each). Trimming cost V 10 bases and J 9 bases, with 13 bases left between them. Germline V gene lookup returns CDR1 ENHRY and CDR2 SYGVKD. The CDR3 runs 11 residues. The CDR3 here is CATSPGPEQFF. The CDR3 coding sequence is TGTGCCACCTCACCGGGACCTGAGCAGTTCTTC.